This T cell receptor (beta chain) was captured by sequencing in a study of siplizumab effects on memory and regulatory T cells. Regarding this clone: The target antigen is unknown.

V was trimmed by 7 bases and J by 3 bases, leaving 22 bases between them. The CDR3 runs 16 residues. Germline V gives CDR1 SNHLY, CDR2 FYNNEI. Assaying covered some 10^5 TCR templates per sample. The protocol was immunoSEQ multiplex PCR, while the TCRdb copy is restricted to in-frame clones and leaves out a portion. Of about 72,000 clones in the sample, about 89% were seen once. Points from the study as a whole: No functional test confirmed suppression by proliferating siplizumab-culture Tregs. Naive T cell populations appeared to exhibit greater diversity than memory cells and appeared to be major alloresponse contributors.

This TCR came from a human donor in good health. V gene TRBV2 combines with J gene TRBJ2-7, with D perhaps matching TRBD2 (6 bases). The sequenced sample consisted of CD8+ T cells sorted from blood. This chain's CDR3 is CASTGGGRALDYEQYF. CDR3 in DNA: TGTGCCAGCACCGGTGGAGGGAGAGCTTTGGACTACGAGCAGTACTTC.